This T cell receptor (beta chain) was captured by sequencing in a study of monozygotic twins with inflammatory bowel disease. TCRdb re-called the 5' RACE reads and gives one entry per CDR3 protein, without DNA. This repertoire includes fewer than 350,000 distinct CDR3 sequences. CDR3 length: 14 amino acids. Germline lookup yields CDR1 SGHRS and CDR2 YFSETQ. Sequenced: blood. The rearrangement links TRBV5-1 to TRBJ2-1; TCRdb calls TRBD2, which cannot be checked without DNA. This clonotype was obtained from a human donor with ulcerative colitis or Crohn's disease, or a healthy co-twin of an affected twin (not recorded which). The chain's CDR3 is CASRTSGSVNEQFF.